These 5 T cell receptor beta chains originate from one sample sequenced in a study of regulatory T cells in long-lasting Graves disease. Building of the TCR beta libraries involved iRepertoire HTBI primers and Arm-PCR of CDR3 regions. Via MiXCR, TCRdb re-called the multiplex PCR reads, giving one row per CDR3 protein. The sample gives some 500,000 distinct CDR3 sequences, roughly 13% of which show up once; approximately 9.3% is in the top ten. Time point meaning: newly diagnosed GD, antithyroid drugs for less than 3 months. The TCR library was prepared using RNA isolated from PBMCs. These data are also associated with another study on T cells in Graves' hyperthyroidism and ophthalmopathy.

Sequencing was performed on peripheral blood mononuclear cells (PBMCs), taken at new diagnosis, from a patient treated with antithyroid drugs. These receptor sequences come from a man younger than 40 with Graves disease.

The CDR3 DNA is TGTGCCAGTAGTATTTTATCTGGCTATAGCAATCAGCCCCAGCATTTT. This gives the protein CASSILSGYSNQPQHF. This chain joins TRBV19 and TRBJ1-5; no clear D. V was shortened by 3 bases and J by 0 bases, with 12 bases between the two germline ends. Germline V gene data show CDR1 as LNHDA and CDR2 as SQIVND (reference sequence). The CDR3 contains 16 residues.

Many counts were recorded for this clonotype. This chain uses TRBV11-2 with TRBJ2-2; D possibly corresponds to TRBD2 (6 bases). Between the trimmed V and J ends, which lost 3 bases and 6 bases, there was a span of 11 bases. Per the germline V gene, CDR1 is SGHAT and CDR2 is FQNNGV. The CDR3 totals 14 residues. The CDR3 sequence: CASSLTRAPGELFF. DNA for the CDR3: TGTGCCAGCAGCTTGACTAGAGCGCCCGGGGAGCTGTTTTTT.

Turning to this clonotype: A read error may be the cause here, since a much bigger clone is one base away. The rearrangement links TRBV6-1 to TRBJ1-5, with D possibly matching TRBD1 (6 bases). The V gene's germline CDR1 is MNHNS and CDR2 SASEGT. This CDR3 is built from 16 residues. For the CDR3, the DNA is TGTGCCAGCCGCGAGGGGGGAGCCCTTCAGAGTCAGCACCAGCATTTT. It specifies CASREGGALQSQHQHF.

This clonotype was seen at least ten times. V gene TRBV20-1 combines with J gene TRBJ2-7; 7 bases fit TRBD2. The CDR3 sequence is 15 residues long. Germline V gives CDR1 DFQATT, CDR2 SNEGSKA (reference sequence). Germline trimming cut 6 bases from V and 1 base from J; bases unmatched to any gene: 12. The CDR3 reads CSARLTSSPSYEQYF. The CDR3 DNA reads as TGCAGTGCCCGCCTGACTAGCTCGCCTTCCTACGAGCAGTACTTC.

The chain has TRBV5-6 and TRBJ2-5; D gene ambiguous. Trimming cost V 1 base and J 5 bases, with 9 bases left between them. This CDR3 region has 13 residues. CDR1 is SGHDT and CDR2 is YYEEEE in the germline V gene. The CDR3 DNA sequence: TGTGCCAGCAGCTTGACCCAGTCGGAGACCCAGTACTTC. Translation: CASSLTQSETQYF.